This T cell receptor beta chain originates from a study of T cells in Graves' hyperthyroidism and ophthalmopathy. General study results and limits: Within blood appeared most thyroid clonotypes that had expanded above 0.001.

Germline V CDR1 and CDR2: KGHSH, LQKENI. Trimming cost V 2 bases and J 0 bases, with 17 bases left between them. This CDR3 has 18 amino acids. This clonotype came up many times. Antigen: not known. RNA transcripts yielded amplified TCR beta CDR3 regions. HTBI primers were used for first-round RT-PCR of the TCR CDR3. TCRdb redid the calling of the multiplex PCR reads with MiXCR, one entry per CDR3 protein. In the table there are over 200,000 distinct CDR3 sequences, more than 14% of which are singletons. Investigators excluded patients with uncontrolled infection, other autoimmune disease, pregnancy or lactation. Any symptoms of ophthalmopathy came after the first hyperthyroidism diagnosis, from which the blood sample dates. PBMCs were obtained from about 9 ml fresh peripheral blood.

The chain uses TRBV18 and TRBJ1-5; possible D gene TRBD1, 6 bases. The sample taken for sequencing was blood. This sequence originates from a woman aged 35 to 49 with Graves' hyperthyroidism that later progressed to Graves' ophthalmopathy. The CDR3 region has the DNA TGTGCCAGCTCACCAAGCAGGACAGAGGGATATAGCAATCAGCCCCAGCATTTT. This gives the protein CASSPSRTEGYSNQPQHF.